Below are 11 T cell receptor beta chains sequenced from a single sample in a study of shared clonotypes between healthy human individuals. Naive CD8 cells were CD45RO-negative, positively selected for CCR7, excluding terminally differentiated effector memory CD45RA+ cells. Produced via immunoSEQ multiplex PCR; TCRdb's table is partial and in-frame only. This table holds about 2.2 million clones, 93% found once. Sequenced: naive CD8+ T cells from PBMCs. These receptors came from a young man in good health. Some clones in this sample may be carry-over from other donors' samples.

The J gene is TRBJ2-1, the V gene TRBV2; weak D call: TRBD1 (6 bases). V lost 4 bases to trimming and J lost 7 bases, with 14 bases between them. CDR1 is SNHLY and CDR2 is FYNNEI in the germline V gene. CDR3 length equals 14 residues. The DNA for the CDR3 is TGTGCCAGCAGTGCCTCCAGGGGTCCTAATGAGCAGTTCTTC. It specifies CASSASRGPNEQFF.

The rearrangement links TRBV10-3 to TRBJ2-7; possible D gene TRBD1, 5 bases. The V end lost 0 bases, the J end lost 0 bases, and 15 bases lay between the germline ends. Germline CDR1 and CDR2: ENHRY and SYGVKD. CDR3 length: 17 residues. The CDR3 nucleotides read TGTGCCATCAGTGAGTCGTTGTCTGCTAGGGGCTCCTACGAGCAGTACTTC. The encoded protein is CAISESLSARGSYEQYF.

The J gene is TRBJ2-1, the V gene TRBV19, with TRBD2 as a possible D gene (6 bases). The germline gives CDR1 LNHDA, CDR2 SQIVND (reference sequence). V lost 5 bases, J lost 3 bases, and 11 bases lay in between. The CDR3 spans 14 residues. The CDR3, as DNA: TGTGCCAGTAGTTGGGGAGGCAGCTACAATGAGCAGTTCTTC. Its translation is CASSWGGSYNEQFF.

The chain recombines TRBV7-9 with TRBJ1-5; D unresolved. Looked up from germline, CDR1 is SEHNR and CDR2 is FQNEAQ (reference sequence). The CDR3 spans 13 residues. With 5 bases removed from V and 3 bases from J, the gap between germline ends came to 8 bases. The DNA for the CDR3 is TGTGCCAGCAGCCAAGACCCCAATCAGCCCCAGCATTTT. This encodes CASSQDPNQPQHF.

The V call is TRBV7-8, the J call TRBJ1-1; D may be TRBD1 (5 bases). Germline V CDR1 and CDR2: SGHVS, FQNEAQ. Trimming removed 0 bases at V and 5 bases at J, with 10 bases between. There are 14 residues in the CDR3. The CDR3 DNA sequence: TGTGCCAGCAGCTTAGCGAGACAGAGGACTGAAGCTTTCTTT. Residues: CASSLARQRTEAFF.

The chain links TRBV9 to TRBJ1-2, with 7 bases matching TRBD1. V shed 3 bases, J shed 4 bases, and the junction held 12 bases outside the gene matches. The CDR3 contains 16 residues. From germline, CDR1 is SGDLS and CDR2 YYNGEE. CDR3 sequence reads: CASSGLLQTGTYGYTF. Written as DNA, the CDR3 is TGTGCCAGCAGCGGACTCCTCCAGACAGGGACCTATGGCTACACCTTC.

Only one count was recorded for this clone. This chain joins TRBV10-3 and TRBJ1-1, with 11 bases identical to TRBD1. This CDR3 is built from 13 residues. The V segment lost 7 bases and the J segment 7 bases; nucleotides outside the gene matches: 5. In germline, CDR1 is ENHRY, CDR2 SYGVKD. The CDR3 is CAINRDRGNEAFF. The DNA for the CDR3 is TGTGCCATCAACCGGGACAGGGGGAATGAAGCTTTCTTT.

The CDR3 bases are TGTGCCAGTAGTACCGGACAGGGGCCCTACAATGAGCAGTTCTTC. Translated, it gives CASSTGQGPYNEQFF. The chain links TRBV19 to TRBJ2-1; TRBD1 aligns across 9 bases. Trimming at V came to 4 bases and at J to 2 bases, leaving 3 bases not matched to a gene. CDR1 and CDR2 (germline): LNHDA, SQIVND (reference sequence). The CDR3 spans 15 residues.

The chain has TRBV11-2 and TRBJ1-5; D gene ambiguous. Looked up from germline, CDR1 is SGHAT and CDR2 is FQNNGV. V shed 0 bases and J shed 7 bases, with 13 bases lying between them. This CDR3 is 15 amino acids long. CDR3 sequence (DNA): TGTGCCAGCAGCTTAGATCGGGCCGGAGGGCAGCCCCAGCATTTT. Encoded protein: CASSLDRAGGQPQHF.

The chain combines TRBV6-5 with TRBJ2-5; D call uncertain. The J call may be incorrect, as the DNA end agrees better with TRBJ2-7. The CDR3 is made up of 16 amino acids. Germline V gene sequence: CDR1 MNHEY, CDR2 SVGAGI. The CDR3 here is CASSYSTGTSSYEQYF. The CDR3 DNA is TGTGCCAGCAGTTACTCGACCGGCACGAGCTCCTACGAGCAGTACTTC.

This rearrangement joins TRBV19 to TRBJ2-2, with D perhaps matching TRBD2 (6 bases). V was trimmed by 8 bases and J by 6 bases, leaving 16 bases between them. CDR3 length equals 14 residues. Per the germline V gene, CDR1 is LNHDA and CDR2 is SQIVND (reference sequence). The CDR3 spells CASGDLARAGELFF. CDR3 nucleotide sequence: TGTGCCAGTGGGGACTTGGCTAGGGCCGGGGAGCTGTTTTTT.